This TCR beta chain is from a study of tumor-infiltrating lymphocytes in localized non-small cell lung cancer. Study-wide background: The cohort mixed smokers and never-smokers, several histologies, and some post-neoadjuvant-chemotherapy samples. Each patient gave resected tumor and non-adjacent uninvolved lung tissue.

Profiling relied on immunoSEQ multiplex PCR, and the TCRdb table lists in-frame clones only, not all of them. The data hold approximately 9,000 clones, with around 80% observed a single time. Comments on this clone: Its antigen is unknown. At one boundary the junction diverges from the germline segment, which might be a read error.

Study-level results: Higher tumor T cell infiltration than in uninvolved lung was supported by TCRbeta sequencing. Available tissue quantity limited TCR sequencing to a patient subset.

The CDR3 consists of 13 residues. Germline V CDR1 and CDR2: SGHRS, YFSETQ. The material sequenced was lung tumor tissue. The chain has TRBV5-1 and TRBJ2-5; TRBD1 matches at 9 bases. This TCR derives from a human donor with non-small cell lung cancer. For the CDR3, the DNA is TGCGCCAGCAGCTTGGCCCCGGGACAGGGTAGGGACTTC. It translates to CASSLAPGQGRDF.